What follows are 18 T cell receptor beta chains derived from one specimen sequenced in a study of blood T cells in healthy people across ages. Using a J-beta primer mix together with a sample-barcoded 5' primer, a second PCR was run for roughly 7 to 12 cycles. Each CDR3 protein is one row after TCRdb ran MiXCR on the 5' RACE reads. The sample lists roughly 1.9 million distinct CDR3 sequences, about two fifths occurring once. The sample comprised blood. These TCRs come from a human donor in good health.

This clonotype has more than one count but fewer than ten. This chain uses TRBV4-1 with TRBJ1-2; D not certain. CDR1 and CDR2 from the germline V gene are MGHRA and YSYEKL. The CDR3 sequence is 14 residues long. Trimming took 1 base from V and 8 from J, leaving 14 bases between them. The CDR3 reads CASSQAEGRRGYTF. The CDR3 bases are TGCGCCAGCAGCCAAGCTGAGGGCCGCCGAGGCTACACCTTC.

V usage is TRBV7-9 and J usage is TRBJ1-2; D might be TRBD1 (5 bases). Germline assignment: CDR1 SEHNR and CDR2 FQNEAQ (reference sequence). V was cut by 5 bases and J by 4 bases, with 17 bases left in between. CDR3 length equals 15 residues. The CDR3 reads CASSALPGTFYGYTF. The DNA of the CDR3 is TGTGCCAGCAGCGCTTTACCTGGGACCTTCTATGGCTACACCTTC.

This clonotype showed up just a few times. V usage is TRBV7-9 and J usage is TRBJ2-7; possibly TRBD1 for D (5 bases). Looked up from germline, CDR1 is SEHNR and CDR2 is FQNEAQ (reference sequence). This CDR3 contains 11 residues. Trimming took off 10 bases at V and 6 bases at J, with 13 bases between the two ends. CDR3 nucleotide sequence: TGTGCCAATATCAGGGTAGGCGAGCAGTACTTC. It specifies CANIRVGEQYF.

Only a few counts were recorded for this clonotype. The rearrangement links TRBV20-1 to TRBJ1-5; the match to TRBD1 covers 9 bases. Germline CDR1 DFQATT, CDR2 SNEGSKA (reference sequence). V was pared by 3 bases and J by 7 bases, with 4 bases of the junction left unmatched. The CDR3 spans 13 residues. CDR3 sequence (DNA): TGCAGTGCTAGGCCCGACAGGGGGCAGCCCCAGCATTTT. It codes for CSARPDRGQPQHF.

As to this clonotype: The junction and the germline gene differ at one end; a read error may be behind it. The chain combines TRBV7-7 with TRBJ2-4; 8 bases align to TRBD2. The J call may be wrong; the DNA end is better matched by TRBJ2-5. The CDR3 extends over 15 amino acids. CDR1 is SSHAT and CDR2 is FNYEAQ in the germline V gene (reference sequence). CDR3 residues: CASSLGPAGEETQYF. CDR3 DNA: TGTGCTAGCAGCTTAGGGCCAGCGGGGGAAGAGACCCAGTACTTC.

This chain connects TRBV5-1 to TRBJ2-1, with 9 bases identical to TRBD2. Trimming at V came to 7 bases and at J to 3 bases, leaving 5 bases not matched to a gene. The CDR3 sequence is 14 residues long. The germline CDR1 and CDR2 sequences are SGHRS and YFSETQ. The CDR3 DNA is TGCGCCAGCGTAGCGGGGGACTACTACAATGAGCAGTTCTTC. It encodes CASVAGDYYNEQFF. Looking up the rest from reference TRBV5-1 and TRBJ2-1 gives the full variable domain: KAGVTQTPRYLIKTRGQQVTLSCSPISGHRSVSWYQQTPGQGLQFLFEYFSETQRNKGNFPGRFSGRQFSNSRSEMNVSTLELGDSALYLCASVAGDYYNEQFFGPGTRLTVL.

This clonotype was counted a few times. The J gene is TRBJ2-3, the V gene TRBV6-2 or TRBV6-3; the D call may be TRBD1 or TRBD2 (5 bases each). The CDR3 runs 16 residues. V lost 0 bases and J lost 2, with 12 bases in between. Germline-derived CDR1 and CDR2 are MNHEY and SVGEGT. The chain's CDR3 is CASSYSNRGFTDTQYF. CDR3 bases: TGTGCCAGCAGTTACTCGAACCGGGGCTTCACAGATACGCAGTATTTT.

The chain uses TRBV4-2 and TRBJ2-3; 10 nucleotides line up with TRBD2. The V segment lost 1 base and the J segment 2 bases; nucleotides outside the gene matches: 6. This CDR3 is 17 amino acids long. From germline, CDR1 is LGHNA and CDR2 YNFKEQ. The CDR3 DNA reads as TGTGCCAGCAGCCAAGGGCGGACTAGCGGAATCACAGATACGCAGTATTTT. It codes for CASSQGRTSGITDTQYF.

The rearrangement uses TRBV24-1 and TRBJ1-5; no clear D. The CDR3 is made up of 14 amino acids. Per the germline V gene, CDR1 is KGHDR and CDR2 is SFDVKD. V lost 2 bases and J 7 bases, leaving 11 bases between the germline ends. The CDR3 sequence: CATSDSTFGQPQHF. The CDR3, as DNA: TGTGCCACCAGTGATTCAACCTTTGGACAGCCCCAGCATTTT.

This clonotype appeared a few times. The DNA for the CDR3 is TGCAGCCAAAAGGGGACCCTGAATGAAGCTTTCTTT. Protein product: CSQKGTLNEAFF. The rearrangement uses TRBV20-1 and TRBJ1-1; a weak D match, TRBD1 (5 bases). Germline V gene sequence: CDR1 DFQATT, CDR2 SNEGSKA (reference sequence). CDR3 size: 12 residues.

Written as DNA, the CDR3 is TGTGCCAGCAGCTTAGAGGGTAGGGAGTCCTACAATGAGCAGTTCTTC. Its protein is CASSLEGRESYNEQFF. This rearrangement joins TRBV7-8 to TRBJ2-1, with a tentative D call TRBD2 (5 bases). There are 16 residues in the CDR3. The germline gives CDR1 SGHVS, CDR2 FQNEAQ. Trimming left V 1 base short and J 1 base short, with 11 bases between.

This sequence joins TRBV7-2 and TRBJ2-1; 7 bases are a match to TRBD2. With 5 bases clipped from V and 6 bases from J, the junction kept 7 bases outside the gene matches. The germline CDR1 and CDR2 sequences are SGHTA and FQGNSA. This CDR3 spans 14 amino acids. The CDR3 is CASSLSAGPNEQFF. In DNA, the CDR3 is TGTGCCAGCAGCCTCTCAGCGGGGCCCAATGAGCAGTTCTTC. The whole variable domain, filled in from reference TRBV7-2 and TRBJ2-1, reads GAGVSQSPSNKVTEKGKDVELRCDPISGHTALYWYRQSLGQGLEFLIYFQGNSAPDKSGLPSDRFSAERTGGSVSTLTIQRTQQEDSAVYLCASSLSAGPNEQFFGPGTRLTVL.

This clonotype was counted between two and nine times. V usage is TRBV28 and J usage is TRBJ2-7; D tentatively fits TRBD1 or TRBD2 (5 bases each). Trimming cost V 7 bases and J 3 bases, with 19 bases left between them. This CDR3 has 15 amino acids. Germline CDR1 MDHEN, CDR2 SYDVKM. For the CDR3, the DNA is TGTGCCAGCATAGGGACGCAAACGGGTGTCTACGAGCAGTACTTC. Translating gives CASIGTQTGVYEQYF.

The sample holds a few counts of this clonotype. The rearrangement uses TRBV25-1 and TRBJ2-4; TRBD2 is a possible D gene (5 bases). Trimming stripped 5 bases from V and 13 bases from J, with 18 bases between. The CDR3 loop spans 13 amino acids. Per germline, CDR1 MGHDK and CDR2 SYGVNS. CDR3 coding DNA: TGTGCCAGCAGTTTAGGAGACCTTGGGGAGCAGTACTTC. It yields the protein CASSLGDLGEQYF. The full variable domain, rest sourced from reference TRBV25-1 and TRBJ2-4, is EADIYQTPRYLVIGTGKKITLECSQTMGHDKMYWYQQDPGMELHLIHYSYGVNSTEKGDLSSESTVSRIRTEHFPLTLESARPSHTSQYLCASSLGDLGEQYFGAGTRLSVL.

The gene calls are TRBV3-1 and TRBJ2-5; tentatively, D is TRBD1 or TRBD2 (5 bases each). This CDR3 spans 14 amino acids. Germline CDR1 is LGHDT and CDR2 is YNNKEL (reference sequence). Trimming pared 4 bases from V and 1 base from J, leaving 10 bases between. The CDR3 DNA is TGTGCCAGCAGCCCCAGGGACGTCCAAGAGACCCAGTACTTC. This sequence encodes CASSPRDVQETQYF.

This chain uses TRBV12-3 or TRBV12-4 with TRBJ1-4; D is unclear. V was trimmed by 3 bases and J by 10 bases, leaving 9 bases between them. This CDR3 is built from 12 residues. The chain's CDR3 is CASSFGVGKLFF. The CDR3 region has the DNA TGTGCCAGCAGTTTTGGTGTGGGAAAACTGTTTTTT.

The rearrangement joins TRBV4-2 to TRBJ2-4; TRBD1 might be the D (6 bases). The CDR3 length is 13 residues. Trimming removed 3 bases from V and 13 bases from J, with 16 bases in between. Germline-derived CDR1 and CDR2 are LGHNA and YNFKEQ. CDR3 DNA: TGTGCCAGCAGCCAGGACGCCCACAGGGAGCAGTACTTC. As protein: CASSQDAHREQYF.

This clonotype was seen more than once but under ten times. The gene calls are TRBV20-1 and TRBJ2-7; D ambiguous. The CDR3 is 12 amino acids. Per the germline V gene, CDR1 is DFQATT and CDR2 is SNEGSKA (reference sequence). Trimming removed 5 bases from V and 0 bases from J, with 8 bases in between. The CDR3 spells CSAVGISYEQYF. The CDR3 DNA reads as TGCAGTGCTGTAGGGATCTCCTACGAGCAGTACTTC.